Listed below are T cell receptor beta chains from one sample, sequenced in a study of blood T cell repertoires in COVID-19. This table comes from immunoSEQ multiplex PCR, and its TCRdb copy is limited to in-frame clones, with some not included. The sample includes 250,000 or so clones, about 89% seen only once; the top ten take just under 9%. The sample taken for sequencing was peripheral blood. These receptors were obtained from a man aged 35 to 55 with active or convalescent COVID-19. Each CDR3 is given with its conserved first and last residue. The D gene is left open where the match is weak. Expanded clones are given a class, and other clones once, few, many or no size at all.

v_gene	j_gene	d_gene	abundance	CDR3nt	CDR3aa
TRBV3-1/TRBV3-2	TRBJ2-3	.	.	TGTGCCAGCAGCCAAGATCCGGTCTCCACAGATACGCAGTATTTT	CASSQDPVSTDTQYF
TRBV28	TRBJ1-5	TRBD1	once	TGTGCCAGCAGGCTACAGGGGGCCCAGCCCCAGCATTTT	CASRLQGAQPQHF
TRBV6-5	TRBJ2-3	.	once	TGTGCCAGCAGTCTGAGCGGGCTCCCGCAGGATACGCAGTATTTT	CASSLSGLPQDTQYF
TRBV24-1	TRBJ1-4	.	.	TGTGCCACCAGAAGGGGGACCCGGAAAAAACTGTTTTTT	CATRRGTRKKLFF
TRBV25-1	TRBJ1-2	TRBD1	.	TGTGCCAGCAGTGCACAGGGGGCGCTTGGCTACACCTTC	CASSAQGALGYTF
TRBV5-5	TRBJ2-5	.	.	TGTGCCAGCAGCTTGGGGGCAGGGGAAGAGACCCAGTACTTC	CASSLGAGEETQYF
TRBV5-4	TRBJ1-2	TRBD1	few	TGTGCCAGCAGCTCCAGGACAGGGAACTATGGCTACACCTTC	CASSSRTGNYGYTF
TRBV28	TRBJ2-7	TRBD1	.	TGTGCCAGCAGTTCCCCCGCCGGGACAGGTATCCACGAGCAGTACTTC	CASSSPAGTGIHEQYF
TRBV21-1	TRBJ2-6	.	.	TGTGCCAGCAGCAACCGACAGGACAACTCTGGGGCCAACGTCCTGACTTTC	CASSNRQDNSGANVLTF
TRBV5-1	TRBJ2-7	.	.	TGCGCCAGCAGTATAGGGACTGGCGGGACCTACGAGCAGTACTTC	CASSIGTGGTYEQYF
TRBV21-1	TRBJ2-2	.	.	TGTGCCAGCAGCAAAGGAAGGGAGCACACCGGGGAGCTGTTTTTT	CASSKGREHTGELFF
TRBV14	TRBJ1-2	.	.	TGTGCCAGCAGCCAGGGGGAGGATGGCTACACCTTC	CASSQGEDGYTF
TRBV9	TRBJ2-1	.	once	TGTGCCAGCAGCCCCGATCCAGGGATCCCTTACAATGAGCAGTTCTTC	CASSPDPGIPYNEQFF
TRBV5-1	TRBJ1-1	TRBD1	.	TGCGCCAGCAGCTTGGAGGGGGCCGGCACTGAAGCTTTCTTT	CASSLEGAGTEAFF
TRBV14	TRBJ2-7	.	.	TGTGCCAGCAGCCAGGACATACAGGGCACCTACGAGCAGTACTTC	CASSQDIQGTYEQYF
TRBV24-1	TRBJ2-2	.	.	TGTGCCACCAGTGATTTTACAACAGGGATGGCGAACACCGGGGAGCTGTTTTTT	CATSDFTTGMANTGELFF
TRBV5-1	TRBJ2-7	.	once	TGCGCCAGCAGCTTTGGACAGATTTACTACGAGCAGTACTTC	CASSFGQIYYEQYF
TRBV5-1	TRBJ2-7	TRBD2	.	TGCGCCAGCAGCCCTTGGGCGGGAGGGGGCCACGAGCAGTACTTC	CASSPWAGGGHEQYF
TRBV2	TRBJ2-1	.	.	TGTGCCAGCAGCCGGGAGGGGGCGGGGTCCTACAATGAGCAGTTCTTC	CASSREGAGSYNEQFF
TRBV6-6	TRBJ2-3	TRBD2	.	TGTGCCAGCAGTTACGAACCTAGCGGCGGCACAGATACGCAGTATTTT	CASSYEPSGGTDTQYF
TRBV9	TRBJ1-6	TRBD1	.	TGTGCCAGCAGCGCACCCGGACAGGGAAAGTCACCCCTCCACTTT	CASSAPGQGKSPLHF
TRBV6-5	TRBJ1-5	.	.	TGTGCCAGCGGGCTGGCGGGGAACAATCAGCCCCAGCATTTT	CASGLAGNNQPQHF
TRBV5-1	TRBJ2-7	.	.	TGCGCCAGCAGCTCCGGGCAGGGGCCTAAGGGTTACGAGCAGTACTTC	CASSSGQGPKGYEQYF
TRBV30	TRBJ2-1	.	.	TGTGCCTGGGGGGGGGCAAATGAGCAGTTCTTC	CAWGGANEQFF
TRBV6-6	TRBJ2-7	TRBD1	.	TGTGCCAGCAGGTCCGACAGGGGTCCCTACGAGCAGTACTTC	CASRSDRGPYEQYF
TRBV6-5	TRBJ1-6	.	once	TGTGCCAGCAGTTACTCGTCGGGGATTAATTCACCCCTCCACTTT	CASSYSSGINSPLHF
TRBV3-1/TRBV3-2	TRBJ2-1	TRBD2	.	TGTGCCAGCAGCCAAGAATCTGGCGGGAGAACCTACAATGAGCAGTTCTTC	CASSQESGGRTYNEQFF
TRBV3-1/TRBV3-2	TRBJ2-1	TRBD2	.	TGTGCCAGCAGCCCGCTAGCGGGGGGGTTCTCCTACAATGAGCAGTTCTTC	CASSPLAGGFSYNEQFF
TRBV7-3	TRBJ2-3	TRBD1	.	TGTGCCAGCAGCCGGACAGGGGGGGGCACAGATACGCAGTATTTT	CASSRTGGGTDTQYF
TRBV3-1/TRBV3-2	TRBJ2-1	TRBD2	.	TGTGCCAGCAGCCAGGGGGGAGGGTCCCGGAGCTCCTACAATGAGCAGTTCTTC	CASSQGGGSRSSYNEQFF
TRBV10-2	TRBJ1-2	TRBD1	.	TGCGCCAGCAGTCGGACAGGGGAAGGCTATGGCTACACCTTC	CASSRTGEGYGYTF
TRBV11-1	TRBJ1-2	.	.	TGTGCCAGCGGCCTCGGTTACGGGAACTATGGCTACACCTTC	CASGLGYGNYGYTF
TRBV18	TRBJ2-1	.	.	TGTGCCAGCTCACCGGACAGCGGTGGGAATGAGCAGTTCTTC	CASSPDSGGNEQFF
TRBV23-1	TRBJ1-2	.	.	TGCGCCAGCAGCCCCCGAGGATTCGACTATGGCTACACCTTC	CASSPRGFDYGYTF
TRBV7-9	TRBJ1-6	.	few	TGTGCCAGCAGCCGTTCGGGGAGTTCACCCCTCCACTTT	CASSRSGSSPLHF
TRBV15	TRBJ2-7	TRBD1	few	TGTGCCACCAGCAGTTACGGACAGGGCAGCGACGAGCAGTACTTC	CATSSYGQGSDEQYF
TRBV7-2	TRBJ1-4	.	.	TGTGCCAGCAGCTTAGTGGGCGGGGTTGGTGAAAAACTGTTTTTT	CASSLVGGVGEKLFF
TRBV2	TRBJ1-1	TRBD1	.	TGTGCCAGCAGTGATCCCGGGACAGCGTACACTGAAGCTTTCTTT	CASSDPGTAYTEAFF
TRBV20-1	TRBJ1-1	.	few	TGCAGTGCTAGTAGCGGCAGGGGACGGACTGAAGCTTTCTTT	CSASSGRGRTEAFF
TRBV7-3	TRBJ2-2	TRBD1	.	TGTGCCAGCACCTTACAGGGGCTCACCGGGGAGCTGTTTTTT	CASTLQGLTGELFF
TRBV2	TRBJ2-5	.	.	TGTGCCAGCAGGATGGAGGTGACCCAGTACTTC	CASRMEVTQYF
TRBV30	TRBJ1-5	.	.	TGTGCCTGGAGTGTATCTAGGGGACAGCCCCAGCATTTT	CAWSVSRGQPQHF
TRBV5-1	TRBJ2-3	.	.	TGCGCCAGCAGCTTGAGGCTAGACCCCCTCACAGATACGCAGTATTTT	CASSLRLDPLTDTQYF
TRBV19	TRBJ2-2	.	once	TGTGCCAGTAGTACGCGACAGCCAGCGAACACCGGGGAGCTGTTTTTT	CASSTRQPANTGELFF
TRBV5-1	TRBJ2-7	.	.	TGCGCCAGCAGCTTACAGCCCGGCGACGAGCAGTACTTC	CASSLQPGDEQYF